This is a list of T cell receptor beta chains from one sample in a study of cytomegalovirus exposure and HLA in healthy donors. Some clones are missing from TCRdb's copy, which holds only in-frame ones; the method was immunoSEQ multiplex PCR. The table lists around 130,000 clones, over 8% of them singletons, with approximately 5% in the top ten. The sample consisted of PBMCs. These receptors all come from a man aged 35 to 55 in good health and CMV-seronegative. Each CDR3 is given with its conserved first and last residue. Each record gives: D gene, J gene, V gene, clone size, CDR3 protein, CDR3 DNA. D genes are given only for firm matches. Clone size is stated in some rows and not others, as once, few, many or a class when expanded.

TRBD1	TRBJ2-2	TRBV7-8	few	CASSFPTGGSTGELFF	TGTGCCAGCAGCTTCCCCACAGGGGGTAGCACCGGGGAGCTGTTTTTT
TRBD1	TRBJ1-1	TRBV6-1	-	CASSALTGMNTEAFF	TGTGCCAGCAGTGCTCTGACAGGGATGAACACTGAAGCTTTCTTT
TRBD1	TRBJ1-3	TRBV2	-	CASSKQGPVSGNTIYF	TGTGCCAGCAGCAAACAGGGGCCAGTCTCTGGAAACACCATATATTTT
-	TRBJ2-3	TRBV25-1	few	CASSEYGGGGGADTRYF	TGTGCCAGCAGTGAATATGGGGGCGGGGGAGGAGCAGATACGCGGTATTTT
-	TRBJ2-5	TRBV5-4	few	CASSFTPPRGETQYF	TGTGCCAGCAGCTTTACTCCGCCAAGGGGAGAGACCCAGTACTTC
-	TRBJ2-7	TRBV6-1	-	CASTGGVYEQYF	TGTGCCAGCACGGGGGGCGTCTACGAGCAGTACTTC
TRBD2	TRBJ2-1	TRBV2	few	CASLGRGEVGNEQFF	TGTGCCAGCCTGGGGCGGGGGGAGGTAGGTAATGAGCAGTTCTTC
TRBD2	TRBJ2-3	TRBV9	-	CASSVGAGGADTQYF	TGTGCCAGCAGCGTAGGAGCGGGAGGCGCAGATACGCAGTATTTT
TRBD1	TRBJ1-3	TRBV5-6	many	CASSWGQYSGNTIYF	TGTGCCAGCAGTTGGGGACAGTACTCTGGAAACACCATATATTTT
TRBD1	TRBJ2-2	TRBV5-1	-	CASGQAVTGELFF	TGCGCCAGCGGACAGGCGGTCACCGGGGAGCTGTTTTTT
-	TRBJ1-2	TRBV11-2	-	CASSLLEGGVDGYTF	TGTGCCAGCAGCTTACTCGAAGGGGGGGTAGATGGCTACACCTTC
TRBD1	TRBJ1-1	TRBV4-3	-	CASSQNDRGLVNTEAFF	TGCGCCAGCAGCCAAAATGACAGGGGGCTGGTGAACACTGAAGCTTTCTTT
-	TRBJ2-7	TRBV10-3	-	CAISPSGLPYEQYF	TGTGCCATCAGCCCCAGCGGACTTCCCTACGAGCAGTACTTC
TRBD2	TRBJ2-1	TRBV6-1	few	CASSETLAGAYNEQFF	TGTGCCAGCAGTGAGACCTTAGCGGGGGCCTACAATGAGCAGTTCTTC
TRBD2	TRBJ2-5	TRBV28	few	CASRRLAGALQETQYF	TGTGCCAGCAGACGTCTAGCGGGGGCCCTCCAAGAGACCCAGTACTTC
-	TRBJ2-7	TRBV7-8	few	CASSPRTEQYF	TGTGCCAGCAGCCCGAGGACAGAGCAGTACTTC
-	TRBJ1-2	TRBV18	few	CASSDRSYGYTF	TGTGCCAGCTCAGACAGGTCCTATGGCTACACCTTC
-	TRBJ2-1	TRBV5-1	few	CASSAQVGNNEQFF	TGCGCCAGCAGCGCCCAGGTCGGAAACAATGAGCAGTTCTTC
-	TRBJ2-4	TRBV21-1	many	CATGEETLPLAKNIQYF	TGTGCCACGGGGGAGGAAACCCTACCCCTAGCCAAAAACATTCAGTACTTC
-	TRBJ2-2	TRBV19	-	CASSMISGGELFF	TGTGCCAGTAGTATGATCTCGGGTGGGGAGCTGTTTTTT
-	TRBJ1-1	TRBV7-8	-	CARRLQVTFF	TGTGCCAGAAGGCTACAGGTAACTTTCTTT
TRBD2	TRBJ2-7	TRBV30	few	CAVSGGPYEQYF	TGTGCCGTAAGCGGGGGCCCCTACGAGCAGTACTTC
-	TRBJ1-2	TRBV5-1	-	CASSGGGTYGYTF	TGCGCCAGCAGCGGTGGAGGGACCTATGGCTACACCTTC
-	TRBJ2-7	TRBV19	-	CATYGTNYEQYF	TGTGCCACTTACGGGACAAACTACGAGCAGTACTTC
-	TRBJ2-6	TRBV11-2	few	CASSPPGNGANVLTF	TGTGCCAGCAGCCCCCCGGGAAACGGGGCCAACGTCCTGACTTTC
-	TRBJ2-7	TRBV10-3	-	CAIRRGLGNEQYF	TGTGCCATCAGGCGGGGTCTTGGGAACGAGCAGTACTTC
TRBD1	TRBJ1-2	TRBV28	few	CASSPTRQGGYGYTF	TGTGCCAGCAGTCCCACCCGACAGGGGGGCTATGGCTACACCTTC
TRBD1	TRBJ2-2	TRBV9	-	CASTKTGVGNTGELFF	TGTGCCAGCACTAAGACAGGGGTTGGGAACACCGGGGAGCTGTTTTTT
-	TRBJ2-2	TRBV5-4	-	CASSNDLAVGELFF	TGTGCCAGCAGCAACGATTTAGCGGTCGGGGAGCTGTTTTTT
-	TRBJ2-2	TRBV9	few	CASSVGGSTGELFF	TGTGCCAGCAGCGTAGGCGGGTCCACCGGGGAGCTGTTTTTT
-	TRBJ2-3	TRBV5-1	few	CASSQGQIATDTQYF	TGCGCCAGCAGCCAAGGACAGATTGCCACAGATACGCAGTATTTT
-	TRBJ2-2	TRBV2	-	CASSIDSFSNTGELFF	TGTGCCAGCAGTATTGACTCATTTTCGAACACCGGGGAGCTGTTTTTT
-	TRBJ2-7	TRBV4-2	-	CASSQDSGRGGSSYEQYF	TGTGCCAGCAGCCAAGATTCGGGGCGTGGGGGGAGTTCCTACGAGCAGTACTTC
TRBD1	TRBJ1-6	TRBV5-4	few	CASSRGQFSPLHF	TGTGCCAGCAGCCGGGGACAGTTTTCACCCCTCCACTTT
-	TRBJ2-5	TRBV14	-	CASSLSQETQYF	TGTGCCAGCAGCCTGAGCCAAGAGACCCAGTACTTC
-	TRBJ1-6	TRBV7-2	-	CASSLASGALHF	TGTGCCAGCAGCTTGGCATCCGGGGCCCTCCACTTT
TRBD1	TRBJ1-1	TRBV27	few	CASTPGGGNTEAFF	TGTGCCAGCACCCCAGGGGGCGGGAACACTGAAGCTTTCTTT
TRBD1	TRBJ2-6	TRBV7-9	-	CASSPPTGPGANVLTF	TGTGCCAGCAGCCCCCCGACAGGGCCCGGGGCCAACGTCCTGACTTTC
-	TRBJ1-1	TRBV6-1	-	CASSRARNTEAFF	TGTGCCAGCAGCCGCGCAAGGAACACTGAAGCTTTCTTT
-	TRBJ1-4	TRBV18	few	CASSLGRRDEKLFF	TGTGCCAGCTCCCTAGGACGGAGGGATGAAAAACTGTTTTTT
-	TRBJ1-1	TRBV5-4	-	CASSLAWNTEAFF	TGTGCCAGCAGCTTGGCGTGGAACACTGAAGCTTTCTTT
-	TRBJ2-5	TRBV7-2	-	CASRGGEETQYF	TGTGCCAGCAGAGGCGGGGAAGAGACCCAGTACTTC
-	TRBJ1-5	TRBV18	-	CASSPPTGGNQPQHF	TGTGCCAGCTCACCTCCGACAGGCGGGAATCAGCCCCAGCATTTT
-	TRBJ2-6	TRBV7-7	few	CASSPGQSGANVLTF	TGTGCCAGCAGCCCCGGACAGTCTGGGGCCAACGTCCTGACTTTC
TRBD2	TRBJ2-5	TRBV7-8	-	CASSISSGQETQYF	TGTGCCAGCAGCATATCTAGCGGTCAAGAGACCCAGTACTTC
TRBD2	TRBJ2-7	TRBV13	few	CASSLGGGAAYEQYF	TGTGCCAGCAGCTTGGGCGGGGGGGCCGCCTACGAGCAGTACTTC
-	TRBJ2-1	TRBV9	-	CASSPRPSSYNEQFF	TGTGCCAGCAGCCCTCGACCTAGCTCCTACAATGAGCAGTTCTTC
-	TRBJ1-2	TRBV11-2	few	CASSPSTVYGYTF	TGTGCCAGCAGCCCCTCGACAGTTTATGGCTACACCTTC
-	TRBJ1-2	TRBV27	few	CASSLLAGYGYTF	TGTGCCAGCAGTTTACTGGCAGGCTATGGCTACACCTTC
-	TRBJ2-5	TRBV2	few	CASTPESPQETQYF	TGTGCCAGCACCCCTGAGAGTCCCCAAGAGACCCAGTACTTC